This paragraph reports one T cell receptor (beta chain). Its binding antigen is unknown. The missing CDR3 end, 3 residues past where the read stops, is filled in from the germline J gene. The data were taken from a study of T cell clonality in common variable immunodeficiency (dated by TCRdb to about 2015). Beyond this particular receptor, the publication reports: Even though DNA input was equal, the average per sample came to roughly 80,000 unique sequences for controls compared with around 32,000 for CVID samples. Correlations between repertoire features and clinical complications were limited by patient heterogeneity within the CVID cohort. CVID subjects shared fewer TCRbeta clones with each other than healthy controls did (p < 0.0001). Fewer deletions and N-nucleotide insertions were reportedly observed in CVID TCRbeta sequences, and highly modified clones with 13 or more V deletions were reportedly absent from CVID TCRbeta sequences. TCRbeta clonality was higher in CVID subjects than in healthy controls (t-test p = 0.018), and the increase was most characteristic of about a third of subjects. According to the authors, finding the cause of the higher clonality in CVID would require sequencing the repertoires of T cell subpopulations.

V is trimmed back by 7 bases and J by 3 bases, and the junction contains 14 bases that no gene match accounts for. Measured from the cysteine to the phenylalanine, the CDR3 is 17 residues long. The DNA covers only part of the CDR3, 42 bases in frame from base 1. CDR1 and CDR2 are drawn from the germline V gene: SGHVS, FNYEAQ. Equivalent amounts of genomic DNA from CVID and control samples were used as sequencing input. For every sample, a 60 bp segment covering the rearranged TCRbeta CDR3 region was amplified and then sequenced. The immunoSEQ assay, a bias-corrected multiplex PCR combined with high-throughput sequencing, was used to amplify TCRbeta. Concerning the study's data processing: Each unique nucleotide sequence was treated as a clone and annotated with V, D and J genes, copy number and frequency. Sequences were labeled productive if in frame, and non-productive if out of frame or containing stop codons. As previously described, clonality was calculated on the basis of Shannon's entropy. The predicted amino acid sequences of productive clones were used to derive the mean CDR3 Kyte-Doolittle hydropathy. Using the R hclust function, scaled V gene usage was clustered hierarchically with Manhattan distance and complete linkage. Sharing of clones by CDR3 amino acid sequence was evaluated by resampling 12 repertoires per group over 100 rounds. The repertoires were searched for about 68 published EBV-specific TCRbeta sequences and nearly 250 published CMV-specific TCRbeta sequences. Analysis left out a couple of CVID samples that produced under 10,000 sequences, so around 40 CVID repertoires remained. In TCRdb, the immuneACCESS table is reduced to in-frame sequences with V and J assigned. These tables do not hold every clone; where another copy was compared, an unresolved V gene accounts for under half, and the others remain unexplained. V and J calls and clone size are as listed in that table; D and trimming were resolved from the DNA. For this sample, tens of thousands of clones appear and none is a singleton. Roughly 10% of the sample is taken by the ten largest.

Both CVID patients and healthy controls were predominantly of Caucasian heritage. Heparinized peripheral whole blood samples of about 4.5 to 8.5 ml were obtained from each donor. Genomic DNA from adults with common variable immune deficiency (CVID) and from healthy adult controls was used to sequence TCRbeta CDR3 repertoires. The control group comprised approximately 22 healthy adult volunteers, roughly twelve female and approximately ten male, aged about 23 to 75 years with a mean age of around 37. Diluted blood was subjected to density centrifugation over Hypaque 1077 or Ficoll-Paque for isolation of peripheral blood mononuclear cells. Genomic DNA was obtained from unsorted mononuclear cells using either Qiagen column purification or a centrifugation-based method.

The receptor was isolated from a person aged 18 to 70 in good health. The material sequenced was peripheral blood mononuclear cells. The chain joins TRBV7-6 to TRBJ2-1; 8 middle bases align to TRBD2. The CDR3 loop reads CASTKSGGPGGYNEQFF. The sequenced CDR3 bases are TGTGCCAGCACGAAGAGCGGGGGCCCAGGAGGCTACAATGAG.